This is a list of T cell receptor beta chains from one sample in a study of cytomegalovirus exposure and HLA in healthy donors. Assay: immunoSEQ multiplex PCR; the TCRdb copy retains only in-frame clones and omits some. This table holds some 170,000 clones, more than 75% found once. Sample: PBMCs. The receptors were sampled from a man aged 18 to 30 in good health and CMV-seropositive. Both conserved end residues are part of each CDR3. A D gene is named only where the DNA matches it firmly. Some rows mark clone size as missing; the rest say once, few, many or name a class of expanded clone.

.,TRBV5-1,TRBJ2-3,.,CASSSRLVSSTDTQYF,TGCGCCAGCAGCTCACGACTAGTATCGAGCACAGATACGCAGTATTTT
.,TRBV6-6,TRBJ1-2,TRBD1,CASSYSGGQGSYTF,TGTGCCAGCAGTTACTCCGGTGGACAGGGGTCCTACACCTTC
.,TRBV6-1,TRBJ1-5,TRBD1,CASIRTGGLNQPQHF,TGTGCCAGCATTAGGACAGGGGGCCTCAATCAGCCCCAGCATTTT
.,TRBV29-1,TRBJ1-6,TRBD1,CSVRDRVNSPLHF,TGCAGCGTTAGGGACAGGGTCAATTCACCCCTCCACTTT
.,TRBV27,TRBJ1-1,.,CASSLGYRQNTEAFF,TGTGCCAGCAGTTTAGGCTACAGGCAAAACACTGAAGCTTTCTTT
.,TRBV7-2,TRBJ1-5,.,CASSSGQSIFQPQHF,TGTGCCAGCAGTTCGGGACAATCAATTTTCCAGCCCCAGCATTTT
.,TRBV4-1,TRBJ2-5,.,CASSPSGIGEQYF,TGCGCCAGCAGCCCCTCTGGGATTGGGGAGCAGTACTTC
.,TRBV18,TRBJ2-2,TRBD1,CASSQGTGGQNTGELFF,TGTGCCAGCTCACAGGGGACAGGGGGCCAGAACACCGGGGAGCTGTTTTTT
.,TRBV7-2,TRBJ2-2,.,CASSLVGGMNTGELFF,TGTGCCAGCAGCTTAGTCGGCGGGATGAACACCGGGGAGCTGTTTTTT
.,TRBV5-6,TRBJ1-2,.,CASSQRDSGYGYTF,TGTGCCAGCAGCCAGAGGGATTCCGGCTATGGCTACACCTTC
.,TRBV9,TRBJ2-3,TRBD2,CASSASGTSGLTDTQYF,TGTGCCAGCAGCGCTTCCGGGACTAGCGGACTCACAGATACGCAGTATTTT
few,TRBV5-4,TRBJ2-7,TRBD2,CASSGGTSGALYEQYF,TGTGCCAGCAGCGGGGGGACTAGCGGGGCGCTATACGAGCAGTACTTC
.,TRBV11-3,TRBJ2-6,TRBD1,CASSLGQGVSGANVLTF,TGTGCCAGCAGCTTAGGGCAGGGGGTCTCTGGGGCCAACGTCCTGACTTTC
.,TRBV15,TRBJ1-1,.,CATSRAREKHTEAFF,TGTGCCACCAGCAGAGCCAGGGAAAAGCACACTGAAGCTTTCTTT